The text below deals with one T cell receptor beta chain. As yet, its antigen is unknown. The data were taken from a study of T cells after yellow fever vaccination. On the study more broadly: Fractions low in cell number were prepared with SMART-Seq v4 Ultra Low Input.

Study-level findings and limits: There was a small share of clonotypes that showed up in both the CD4 and CD8 compartments. When the response was secondary, it was weaker but reached its peak faster, day 5 versus 15.

Germline V gene lookup returns CDR1 MNHEY and CDR2 SVGAGI. V gave up 0 bases and J gave up 6 bases, with 9 bases separating them. The CDR3 extends over 13 amino acids. Template-switching 5'RACE yielded the TCR cDNA; a universal primer site and UMIs were added in the process. TCRdb called the 5' RACE reads again in MiXCR, with one record for every CDR3 protein. There are approximately 510,000 distinct CDR3 sequences in the sample; about a fifth occur only once, and around 16% lies in the top ten. This sequence joins TRBV6-5 and TRBJ2-7; D gene unclear. The sequencing here drew on PBMCs, taken about 20 days after the first yellow fever vaccination. This receptor was identified in a man between 18 and 35 years old who received the YFV17D yellow fever vaccine. CDR3 nucleotides: TGTGCCAGCAGTTACTCGTCAGTGGGCGAGCAGTACGTC. Translation gives CASSYSSVGEQYV.